Listed below are T cell receptor beta chains from one sample, sequenced in a study of T-cell memory formation after mild COVID-19. TCRdb analysed the 5' RACE reads with MiXCR anew, one entry per CDR3 protein. The sample yields 110,000 or so distinct CDR3 sequences, 22% seen once. Sequencing used PBMCs or a T cell subset sorted from them (not recorded which). These receptors originate from a man younger than 35 who had mild COVID-19 (a few samples of this study predate the infection). Cell type and time point are not known. Each CDR3 is given with its conserved first and last residue. The D gene is left open where the match is weak. Not all rows give a size; the values are once, few, many and, for expanded clones, a class.

j_call clone_size d_call v_call cdr3_nt cdr3_aa
TRBJ2-1 few . TRBV9 TGTGCCAGCAGCGCCCGGACAGACAATGAGCAGTTCTTC CASSARTDNEQFF
TRBJ2-7 . TRBD1 TRBV6-1 TGTGCCAGCAGTGAAGTAGGGGACAGCTCCTACGAGCAGTACTTC CASSEVGDSSYEQYF
TRBJ2-6 many . TRBV12-3/TRBV12-4 TGTGCCAGCAGCCCCCCAGCGTTCGGGGCCAACGTCCTGACTTTC CASSPPAFGANVLTF
TRBJ1-2 . TRBD1 TRBV9 TGTGCCAGCAGCGAACCCGGGACAGGAGTCACTGGCTACACCTTC CASSEPGTGVTGYTF
TRBJ1-2 . . TRBV6-4 TGTGCCAGCAGCTCGGAGAGGGTTTATGGCTACACCTTC CASSSERVYGYTF
TRBJ2-3 few . TRBV20-1 TGCAGTGCTAGAGAAATCGGGGGCGTAAGCACAGATACGCAGTATTTT CSAREIGGVSTDTQYF
TRBJ1-4 . TRBD1 TRBV7-3 TGTGCCAGCAGCCGGGGACAGCTTAATGAAAAACTGTTTTTT CASSRGQLNEKLFF
TRBJ2-1 . . TRBV7-3 TGTGCCAGCAGCTTTCCGGGGGCGGTTGAGCAGTTCTTC CASSFPGAVEQFF
TRBJ2-1 few . TRBV6-2/TRBV6-3 TGTGCCAGCAGTTACTCCCCAGGATGGCCGGGTAATGAGCAGTTCTTC CASSYSPGWPGNEQFF
TRBJ2-7 few . TRBV3-1 TGTGCCAGCAGCCCAGGAACGACGGGATACGAGCAGTACTTC CASSPGTTGYEQYF
TRBJ2-2 . . TRBV27 TGTGCCAGCAGTTTAGGGGCGTCCACCGGGGAGCTGTTTTTT CASSLGASTGELFF
TRBJ2-7 . . TRBV27 TGTGCCAGCAGTTTAGGGGGTCCTTCCTACGAGCAGTACTTC CASSLGGPSYEQYF
TRBJ1-1 . . TRBV10-3 TGTGCCATCAGTGAGTCTTTACGGGTTCCTGAAGCTTTCTTT CAISESLRVPEAFF
TRBJ2-2 few TRBD2 TRBV6-5 TGTGCCAGCAGTTACTCCAGCGGGGTCGCCGGGGAGCTGTTTTTT CASSYSSGVAGELFF
TRBJ2-1 many TRBD2 TRBV3-1 TGTGCCAGCAGCCAAGAATCACGGGGGGGTGACGATGAGCAGTTCTTC CASSQESRGGDDEQFF
TRBJ2-5 . . TRBV5-6 TGTGCCAGCAGCGGGGGACTCTCGCCCGAGACCCAGTACTTC CASSGGLSPETQYF
TRBJ2-1 . TRBD2 TRBV20-1 TGCAGTGCTCCCGTTCTTTCGGGGGGGTCGGGCAATGAGCAGTTCTTC CSAPVLSGGSGNEQFF
TRBJ2-1 few . TRBV6-5 TGTGCCAGCAGTTACTCGTGGCATGAGCAGTTCTTC CASSYSWHEQFF
TRBJ2-1 . TRBD1 TRBV7-7 TGTGCCAGCAGCCCCCTAGCCGGGACAGGGGGAGTTGAGCAGTTCTTC CASSPLAGTGGVEQFF
TRBJ1-1 few TRBD1 TRBV20-1 TGCAGTGCTAAGCGTCCGGGACAGATGAACACTGAAGCTTTCTTT CSAKRPGQMNTEAFF
TRBJ1-4 . . TRBV6-6 TGTGCCAGCAGTCCCACGGACAGCGCAACTAATGAAAAACTGTTTTTT CASSPTDSATNEKLFF
TRBJ1-1 . . TRBV5-6 TGTGCCAGCAGCTTGGGGGAAGCCGAAGCTTTCTTT CASSLGEAEAFF
TRBJ1-4 few TRBD1 TRBV5-1 TGCGCCAGCAGAACCGGACAGGTTAATGAAAAACTGTTTTTT CASRTGQVNEKLFF
TRBJ2-5 . . TRBV20-1 TGCAGTGCTACACCCCGGGACTGGGGCTGGGAGACCCAGTACTTC CSATPRDWGWETQYF
TRBJ2-5 . TRBD2 TRBV4-3 TGCGCCAGCAGCTACCTAGCGGGGGGGACAGAGACCCAGTACTTC CASSYLAGGTETQYF
TRBJ1-1 few . TRBV7-9 TGTGCCAGCAACTCAGGGGCCGACCTGAACACTGAAGCTTTCTTT CASNSGADLNTEAFF
TRBJ1-1 . . TRBV20-1 TGCAGTGCTAGAAGTATCACTGAAGCTTTCTTT CSARSITEAFF
TRBJ1-1 few . TRBV2 TGTGCCAGCACTCGGAGGGAGCGGAACACTGAAGCTTTCTTT CASTRRERNTEAFF
TRBJ1-2 few . TRBV6-2/TRBV6-3 TGTGCCAGCAGTTACGAGTCTAACTATGGCTACACCTTC CASSYESNYGYTF
TRBJ2-1 . . TRBV25-1 TGTGCCAGCAGTGAACGGGCTAGTTGGGGGAATGAGCAGTTCTTC CASSERASWGNEQFF
TRBJ2-7 . . TRBV4-2 TGTGCCAGCAGCCTTGGTAGTGGTAGCTCCTACGAGCAGTACTTC CASSLGSGSSYEQYF
TRBJ1-1 . TRBD1 TRBV5-4 TGTGCCAGCAGCTTTCAGGGGGCAATGGTGGGGAACACTGAAGCTTTCTTT CASSFQGAMVGNTEAFF
TRBJ2-5 . . TRBV4-1 TGCGCCAGCAGCCAAGTCGGCGGGGTAACCCAGTACTTC CASSQVGGVTQYF
TRBJ2-7 few . TRBV6-2/TRBV6-3 TGTGCCAGCAGCCCTAGTCTCGATAGCTCCTACGAGCAGTACTTC CASSPSLDSSYEQYF
TRBJ2-3 . TRBD2 TRBV4-3 TGCGCCAGCAGCCAAGAGAGAGACCGGGACTATCAGTCTTTT CASSQERDRDYQSF
TRBJ2-2 . . TRBV4-3 TGCGCCAGCAGCCAAGATGCACTCACCGGGGAGCTGTTTTTT CASSQDALTGELFF
TRBJ2-2 few TRBD2 TRBV10-3 TGTGCCATCAGTGGACCGAGGACTAGCGGGGGGGACCGGGAGCTGTTTTTT CAISGPRTSGGDRELFF
TRBJ1-3 few . TRBV15 TGTGCCACCCCGGTTAACACCATATATTTT CATPVNTIYF
TRBJ2-1 . . TRBV13 TGTGCCAGCAGCTTAGGGCATTCCCATGAGCAGTTCTTC CASSLGHSHEQFF
TRBJ1-1 many . TRBV5-1 TGCGCCAGCAGCTTGGGAGGCGCAGCTGAAGCTTTCTTT CASSLGGAAEAFF
TRBJ2-1 once . TRBV9 TGTGCCAGCAGCCCCCTCCCGGGACACGGGGATGAGCAGTTCTTC CASSPLPGHGDEQFF
TRBJ1-5 . . TRBV4-2 TGTGCCAGCAGCCCGGAGAGCCACGACGGGCAGCCCCAGCATTTT CASSPESHDGQPQHF
TRBJ1-4 . . TRBV2 TGTGCCAGCAGGGCAGCAGAAAAACTGTTTTTT CASRAAEKLFF
TRBJ2-3 many . TRBV7-2 TGTGCCAGCAGCAACCCCGGACTCACTTATACCCTCGCAGATACGCAGTATTTT CASSNPGLTYTLADTQYF
TRBJ2-3 . TRBD2 TRBV6-2/TRBV6-3 TGTGCCAGCAGTTACGCCAGCGGGGGTCGAGATACGCAGTATTTT CASSYASGGRDTQYF
TRBJ1-1 . TRBD1 TRBV5-1 TGCGCCAGCAGCTTCCGACAGGGGGCCCCGGCTGAAGCTTTCTTT CASSFRQGAPAEAFF
TRBJ2-1 few TRBD1 TRBV6-5 TGTGCCAGCAGTTACTCGACAGGGGGAGATGAGCAGTTCTTC CASSYSTGGDEQFF
TRBJ1-6 . . TRBV6-2/TRBV6-3 TGTGCCAGCAGTTTACGACAGGCGGCTTCACCCCTCCACTTT CASSLRQAASPLHF
TRBJ2-7 few . TRBV10-2 TGCGCCAGCACTCGACAGGCGTTCTCAGACGAGCAGTACTTC CASTRQAFSDEQYF
TRBJ2-5 many TRBD2 TRBV4-3 TGCGCCAGCAGCCACCTCAACGAAGCGGGGGGAGTAGAGACCCAGTACTTC CASSHLNEAGGVETQYF
TRBJ2-2 . TRBD2 TRBV20-1 TGCAGTGCTAGAGATACGTTGGGACTAGCGGGGAGCACCGGGGAGCTGTTTTTT CSARDTLGLAGSTGELFF
TRBJ1-2 . . TRBV6-2/TRBV6-3 TGTGCCAGCAGTTACTCGCGATTTCTGGAGGGCTACACCTTC CASSYSRFLEGYTF
TRBJ2-3 few TRBD2 TRBV7-2 TGTGCCAGCAGCTTAGTTAGCGGGGTGCCAGATACGCAGTATTTT CASSLVSGVPDTQYF
TRBJ2-3 many TRBD2 TRBV20-1 TGCAGTGCTAGAGAAATTACCAGCGGGGGGCTGAGCACAGATACGCAGTATTTT CSAREITSGGLSTDTQYF
TRBJ2-2 . . TRBV7-3 TGTGCCAGCAGCTTACGGACCGGGGAGCTGTTTTTT CASSLRTGELFF
TRBJ2-7 . . TRBV7-2 TGTGCCAGCAGCTTAGCGGTGACATGGGGAGAGCAGTACTTC CASSLAVTWGEQYF